This T cell receptor beta chain was sequenced for a study of cytomegalovirus exposure and HLA in healthy donors. Study-wide context: Unique TCRs numbering around 85 million, obtained from HLA-typed donors, made up an early data release.

PCR involved 60 Vbeta and 13 Jbeta primers. The method was immunoSEQ multiplex PCR; TCRdb's version includes in-frame clones alone and lacks a portion of them. The sample shows some 70,000 clones, over 70% of them seen only once. While unrecorded immune exposures were likely, the donors were nominally healthy when sampled. V lost 1 base and J lost 1, with 10 bases in between. The CDR3 is 15 amino acids. Looked up from germline, CDR1 is LGHNA and CDR2 is YSLEER. As to this clone: What it recognizes is unknown.

Whole-study results and caveats: Being productive about 90% or about 30% of the time was typical of most TCR beta V segments in an earlier analysis. Diagnosis of cytomegalovirus status made by the classifier reportedly showed high specificity and sensitivity.

This rearrangement joins TRBV4-3 to TRBJ1-1; D not resolved. Sequencing was carried out using PBMCs. The source of this sequence is a male donor in good health and CMV-seropositive. CDR3 region: CASSQGTRENTEAFF. The CDR3 DNA reads TGCGCCAGCAGCCAAGGGACGAGGGAGAACACTGAAGCTTTCTTT.